Below, 14 T cell receptor beta chains from the same sample are listed, as sequenced in a study of blood T cell repertoires in COVID-19. Generated by immunoSEQ multiplex PCR, the TCRdb table keeps only in-frame clones and is missing some. The sample carries some 400,000 clones, roughly 90% recorded once. The source material was peripheral blood. The receptors were gathered from a young man with active or convalescent COVID-19.

CDR3 residues: CASRAQGNEKLFF. CDR3 sequence (DNA): TGTGCCAGCAGGGCACAGGGGAATGAAAAACTGTTTTTT. The chain uses TRBV5-4 and TRBJ1-4; 7 bases map to TRBD1. V lost 5 bases, J lost 5 bases, and 3 bases stayed unmatched. Germline CDR1 and CDR2: SGHNT and YYREEE (reference sequence). This CDR3 comprises 13 residues.

The chain has TRBV4-3 and TRBJ1-1; D gene uncertain. Trimming left V 4 bases short and J 3 bases short, with 15 bases between. The V gene's germline CDR1 is LGHNA and CDR2 YSLEER. The CDR3 length is 15 residues. The CDR3 DNA sequence: TGCGCCAGCAGCCGAACGCGGGGTGGCGACACTGAAGCTTTCTTT. Residues: CASSRTRGGDTEAFF.

The chain uses TRBV10-1 and TRBJ2-4; possible D gene TRBD1, 6 bases. The CDR3 consists of 15 residues. V was cut by 7 bases and J by 2 bases, with 15 bases left in between. Germline V gene sequence: CDR1 WNHNN, CDR2 SYGVQD (reference sequence). For the CDR3, the DNA is TGCGCCAGCACATTGGCAGGGGCAACCAAAAACATTCAGTACTTC. The encoded protein is CASTLAGATKNIQYF.

The V and J genes are TRBV6-5 and TRBJ2-2, with TRBD2 matching 8 bases. V dropped 6 bases and J dropped 4; count of bases not matched to a gene: 4. Per the germline V gene, CDR1 is MNHEY and CDR2 is SVGAGI. This CDR3 comprises 14 residues. The CDR3 here is CASRTGGSTGELFF. In DNA form, the CDR3 reads TGTGCCAGCAGAACGGGGGGGTCCACCGGGGAGCTGTTTTTT.

Concerning this clone: One end of the junction fails to match germline, which may point to a read error. J is TRBJ2-6 and V is TRBV4-2, with D possibly TRBD1 on 5 matching bases. The CDR3 runs to 16 residues. The germline V gene encodes CDR1 LGHNA and CDR2 YNFKEQ. The CDR3 coding sequence is TGTGCCAGCAGCCAAGAGGGAAGCTCTGGGGCCAACGTGCTGACTTTC. Residues: CASSQEGSSGANVLTF.

V is TRBV6-5 and J is TRBJ2-5; 7 nucleotides match TRBD1. The CDR3 has 14 amino acids. The germline V gene has CDR1 MNHEY and CDR2 SVGAGI. Trimming at V came to 6 bases and at J to 2 bases, leaving 6 bases not matched to a gene. As DNA, the CDR3 is TGTGCCAGCAGCTCAGGACAGGTTCAAGAGACCCAGTACTTC. Amino acid sequence: CASSSGQVQETQYF.

The V call is TRBV18, the J call TRBJ2-5, with 7 bases aligning to TRBD2. V trimming: 6 bases; J trimming: 1 base; junction bases outside the gene matches: 8. The germline gives CDR1 KGHSH, CDR2 LQKENI. The length of the CDR3 is 15 residues. The CDR3 nucleotides read TGTGCCAGCTCCCCCTGGGAGGGCCTCCAAGAGACCCAGTACTTC. Translating it yields CASSPWEGLQETQYF.

The rearrangement uses TRBV4-1 and TRBJ2-1; TRBD1 might be the D (6 bases). V was clipped by 1 base and J by 7 bases, with 17 bases between them. Germline CDR1 is MGHRA and CDR2 is YSYEKL. The CDR3 totals 16 residues. The CDR3 sequence: CASSQGIRGVGNEQFF. DNA of the CDR3: TGCGCCAGCAGCCAAGGAATCAGGGGCGTTGGGAATGAGCAGTTCTTC.

This rearrangement joins TRBV19 to TRBJ1-6; D perhaps matches TRBD1 (6 bases). V lost 5 bases and J lost 9, with 14 bases in between. This CDR3 has 14 amino acids. Germline V gene data show CDR1 as LNHDA and CDR2 as SQIVND (reference sequence). Written as DNA, the CDR3 is TGTGCCAGTAGTCTACGACAGGAGCCTTCACCCCTCCACTTT. This sequence encodes CASSLRQEPSPLHF.

This clone was counted a single time. The V and J genes are TRBV6-5 and TRBJ2-3; no definite D call. CDR3 length: 15 residues. From germline, CDR1 is MNHEY and CDR2 SVGAGI. The ends were cut back, 6 bases at V and 2 bases at J, with 15 bases in the middle. The CDR3 coding sequence is TGTGCCAGCAGACGTGGGCCAGAGATCACAGATACGCAGTATTTT. Translation: CASRRGPEITDTQYF.

This clone showed up just a few times. The rearrangement links TRBV7-3 to TRBJ2-3; D unclear. Germline assignment: CDR1 SGHTA and CDR2 FQGTGA. The germline V and J ends were trimmed by 3 bases and 3 bases, with 7 bases remaining between them. The CDR3 length is 13 residues. Here the CDR3 reads CASSLLVTDTQYF. For the CDR3, the DNA is TGTGCCAGCAGCTTGTTAGTTACAGATACGCAGTATTTT.

The chain employs TRBV18 and TRBJ2-1, with 8 nucleotides matching TRBD2. Trimming took 5 bases from V and 6 from J; bases not matched to a gene: 12. Germline V lookup: CDR1 KGHSH, CDR2 LQKENI. CDR3 length equals 16 residues. The DNA for the CDR3 is TGTGCCAGCTCATCCACCTATACGGGGGGGGCCAATGAGCAGTTCTTC. Encoded protein: CASSSTYTGGANEQFF.

The CDR3 nucleotides are TGTGCCAGCAAAGGGACAGCCTTATCTGGAAACACCATATATTTT. It is translated as CASKGTALSGNTIYF. The chain has TRBV27 and TRBJ1-3; TRBD1 aligns across 7 bases. Per germline, CDR1 MNHEY and CDR2 SMNVEV (reference sequence). The ends lost 7 bases at V and 1 base at J; junction bases unmatched: 7. The CDR3 spans 15 residues.

The V call is TRBV6-5, the J call TRBJ1-1, with a possible D match to TRBD1 (6 bases). V was trimmed by 0 bases and J by 11 bases, leaving 16 bases between them. Germline V CDR1 and CDR2: MNHEY, SVGAGI. This CDR3 is built from 14 residues. The CDR3, as DNA: TGTGCCAGCAGTTACTCGGGCGCAGGGGCAGAGGCTTTCTTT. This codes for CASSYSGAGAEAFF.